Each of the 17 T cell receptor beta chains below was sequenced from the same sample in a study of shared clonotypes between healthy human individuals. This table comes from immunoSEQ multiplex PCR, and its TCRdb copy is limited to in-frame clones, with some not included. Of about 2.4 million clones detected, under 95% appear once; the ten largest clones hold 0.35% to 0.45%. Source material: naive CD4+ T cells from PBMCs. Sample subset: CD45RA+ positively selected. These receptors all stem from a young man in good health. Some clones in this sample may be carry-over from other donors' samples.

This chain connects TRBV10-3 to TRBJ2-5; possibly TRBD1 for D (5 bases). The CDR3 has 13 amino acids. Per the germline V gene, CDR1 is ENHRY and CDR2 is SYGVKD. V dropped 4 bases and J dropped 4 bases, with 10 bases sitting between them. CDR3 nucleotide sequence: TGTGCCATCAGTGGAAGGGGCGCAGAGACCCAGTACTTC. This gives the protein CAISGRGAETQYF.

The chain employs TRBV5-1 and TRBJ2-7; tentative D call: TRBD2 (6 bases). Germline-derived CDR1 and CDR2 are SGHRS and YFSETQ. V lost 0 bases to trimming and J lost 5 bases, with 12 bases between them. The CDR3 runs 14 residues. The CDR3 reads CASSLEAGQNEQYF. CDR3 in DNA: TGCGCCAGCAGCTTGGAAGCGGGTCAAAACGAGCAGTACTTC.

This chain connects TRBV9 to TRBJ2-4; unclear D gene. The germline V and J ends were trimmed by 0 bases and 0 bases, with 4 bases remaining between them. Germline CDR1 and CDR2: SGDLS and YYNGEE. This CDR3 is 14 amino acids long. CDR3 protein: CASSVGIAKNIQYF. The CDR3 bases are TGTGCCAGCAGCGTAGGTATAGCCAAAAACATTCAGTACTTC.

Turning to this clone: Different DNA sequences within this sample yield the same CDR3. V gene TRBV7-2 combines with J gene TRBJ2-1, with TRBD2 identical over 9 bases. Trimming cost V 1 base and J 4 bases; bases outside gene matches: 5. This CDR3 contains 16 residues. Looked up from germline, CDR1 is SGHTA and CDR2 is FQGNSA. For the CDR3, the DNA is TGTGCCAGCAGCTTAGGTGCGGGAGGGTCGTACAATGAGCAGTTCTTC. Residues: CASSLGAGGSYNEQFF.

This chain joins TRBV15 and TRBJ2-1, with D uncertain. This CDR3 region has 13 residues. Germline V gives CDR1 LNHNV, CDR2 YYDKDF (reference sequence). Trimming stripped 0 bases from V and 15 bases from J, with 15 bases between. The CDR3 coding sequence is TGTGCCACCAGCAGAGAAAAGACCTACCGTGGGTTCTTC. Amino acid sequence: CATSREKTYRGFF.

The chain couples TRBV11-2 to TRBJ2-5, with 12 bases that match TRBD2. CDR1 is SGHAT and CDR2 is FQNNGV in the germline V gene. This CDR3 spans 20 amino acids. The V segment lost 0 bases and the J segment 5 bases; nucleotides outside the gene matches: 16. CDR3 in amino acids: CASSLESFSTSGSRLETQYF. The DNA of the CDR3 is TGTGCCAGCAGCTTAGAGAGTTTCTCGACTAGCGGGAGTAGGTTGGAGACCCAGTACTTC.

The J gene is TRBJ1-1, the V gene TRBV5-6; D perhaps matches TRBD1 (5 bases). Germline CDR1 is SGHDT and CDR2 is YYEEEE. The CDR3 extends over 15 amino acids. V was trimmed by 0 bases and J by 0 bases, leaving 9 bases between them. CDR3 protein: CASSLAGRVNTEAFF. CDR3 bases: TGTGCCAGCAGCTTGGCAGGGAGGGTGAACACTGAAGCTTTCTTT.

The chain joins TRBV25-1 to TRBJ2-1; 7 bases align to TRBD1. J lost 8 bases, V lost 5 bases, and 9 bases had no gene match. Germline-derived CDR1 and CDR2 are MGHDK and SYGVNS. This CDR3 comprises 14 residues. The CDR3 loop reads CASSPITGVDEQFF. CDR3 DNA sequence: TGTGCCAGCAGTCCGATAACAGGGGTCGATGAGCAGTTCTTC.

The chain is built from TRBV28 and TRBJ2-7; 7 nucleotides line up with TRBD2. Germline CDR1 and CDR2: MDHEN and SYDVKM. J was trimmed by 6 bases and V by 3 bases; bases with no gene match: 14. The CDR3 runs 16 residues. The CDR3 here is CASSFLAGVNLGEQYF. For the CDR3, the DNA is TGTGCCAGCAGTTTTTTGGCGGGAGTAAATCTGGGCGAGCAGTACTTC. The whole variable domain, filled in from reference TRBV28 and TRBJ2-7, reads DVKVTQSSRYLVKRTGEKVFLECVQDMDHENMFWYRQDPGLGLRLIYFSYDVKMKEKGDIPEGYSVSREKKERFSLILESASTNQTSMYLCASSFLAGVNLGEQYFGPGTRLTVT.

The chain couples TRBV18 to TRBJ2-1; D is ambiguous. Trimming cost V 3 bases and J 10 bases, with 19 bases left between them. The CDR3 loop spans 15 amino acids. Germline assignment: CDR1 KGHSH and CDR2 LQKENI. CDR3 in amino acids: CASSPRPGQAWEQFF. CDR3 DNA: TGTGCCAGCTCACCCCGCCCCGGGCAGGCTTGGGAGCAGTTCTTC.

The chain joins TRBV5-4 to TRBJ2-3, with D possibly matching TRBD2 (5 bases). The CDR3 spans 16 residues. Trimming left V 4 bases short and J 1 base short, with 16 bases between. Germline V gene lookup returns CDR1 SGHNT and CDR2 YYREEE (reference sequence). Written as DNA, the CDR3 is TGTGCCAGCAGCGAGGCCAGTTTGCGGGGCACAGATACGCAGTATTTT. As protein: CASSEASLRGTDTQYF.

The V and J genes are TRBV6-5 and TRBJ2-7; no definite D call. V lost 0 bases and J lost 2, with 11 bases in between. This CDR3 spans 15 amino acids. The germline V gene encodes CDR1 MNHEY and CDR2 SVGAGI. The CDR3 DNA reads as TGTGCCAGCAGTTACTCGAGAATTGGTCCCTACGAGCAGTACTTC. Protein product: CASSYSRIGPYEQYF.

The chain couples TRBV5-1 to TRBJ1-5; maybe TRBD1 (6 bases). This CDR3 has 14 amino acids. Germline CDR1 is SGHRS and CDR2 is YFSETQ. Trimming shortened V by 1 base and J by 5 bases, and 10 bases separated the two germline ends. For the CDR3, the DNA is TGCGCCAGCAGCTTGAAACAGGGCGATCAGCCCCAGCATTTT. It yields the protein CASSLKQGDQPQHF. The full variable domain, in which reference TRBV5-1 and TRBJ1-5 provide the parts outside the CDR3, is KAGVTQTPRYLIKTRGQQVTLSCSPISGHRSVSWYQQTPGQGLQFLFEYFSETQRNKGNFPGRFSGRQFSNSRSEMNVSTLELGDSALYLCASSLKQGDQPQHFGDGTRLSIL.

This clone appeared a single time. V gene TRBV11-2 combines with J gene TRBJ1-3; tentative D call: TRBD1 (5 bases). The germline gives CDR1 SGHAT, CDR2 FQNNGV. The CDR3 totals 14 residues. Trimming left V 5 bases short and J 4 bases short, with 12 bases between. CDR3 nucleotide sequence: TGTGCCAGCAGCCCCAAGGGGAGCGGAAACACCATATATTTT. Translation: CASSPKGSGNTIYF.

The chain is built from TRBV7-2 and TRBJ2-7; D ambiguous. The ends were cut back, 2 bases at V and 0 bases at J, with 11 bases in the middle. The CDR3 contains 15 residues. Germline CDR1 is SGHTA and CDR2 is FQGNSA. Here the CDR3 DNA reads TGTGCCAGCAGCTTAAGTTATCGGGCCTCCTACGAGCAGTACTTC. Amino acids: CASSLSYRASYEQYF.

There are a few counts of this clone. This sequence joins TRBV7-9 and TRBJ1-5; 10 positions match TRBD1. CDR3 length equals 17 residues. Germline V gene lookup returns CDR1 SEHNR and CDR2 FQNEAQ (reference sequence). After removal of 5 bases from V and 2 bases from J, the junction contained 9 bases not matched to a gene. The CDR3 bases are TGTGCCAGCAGCGCCCATTCGACAGGGGGCCGCAATCAGCCCCAGCATTTT. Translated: CASSAHSTGGRNQPQHF. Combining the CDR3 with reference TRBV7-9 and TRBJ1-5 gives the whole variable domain DTGVSQNPRHKITKRGQNVTFRCDPISEHNRLYWYRQTLGQGPEFLTYFQNEAQLEKSRLLSDRFSAERPKGSFSTLEIQRTEQGDSAMYLCASSAHSTGGRNQPQHFGDGTRLSIL.

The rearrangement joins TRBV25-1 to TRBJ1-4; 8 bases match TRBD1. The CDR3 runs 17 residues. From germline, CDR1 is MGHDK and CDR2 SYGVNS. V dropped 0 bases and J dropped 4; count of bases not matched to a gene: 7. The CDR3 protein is CASSEYQRTGFNEKLFF. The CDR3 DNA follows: TGTGCCAGCAGTGAATATCAACGGACAGGGTTTAATGAAAAACTGTTTTTT.